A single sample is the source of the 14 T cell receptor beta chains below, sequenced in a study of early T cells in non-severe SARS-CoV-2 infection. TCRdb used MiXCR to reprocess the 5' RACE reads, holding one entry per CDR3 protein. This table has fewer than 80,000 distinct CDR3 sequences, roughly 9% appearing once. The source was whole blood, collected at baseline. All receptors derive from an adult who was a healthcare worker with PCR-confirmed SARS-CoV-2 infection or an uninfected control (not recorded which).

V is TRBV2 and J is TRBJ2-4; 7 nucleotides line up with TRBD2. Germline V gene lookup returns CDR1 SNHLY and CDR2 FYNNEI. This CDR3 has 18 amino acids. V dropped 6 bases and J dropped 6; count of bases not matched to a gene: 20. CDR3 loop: CASSPRKGWREGRNIQYF. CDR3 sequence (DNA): TGTGCCAGCAGCCCCCGAAAGGGGTGGAGGGAGGGGAGAAACATTCAGTACTTC.

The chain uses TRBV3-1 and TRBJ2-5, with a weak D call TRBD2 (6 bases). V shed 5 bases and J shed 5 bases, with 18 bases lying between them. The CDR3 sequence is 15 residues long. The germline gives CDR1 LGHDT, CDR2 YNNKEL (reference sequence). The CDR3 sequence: CASSSPPAGPETQYF. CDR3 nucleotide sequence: TGTGCCAGCAGCTCCCCCCCGGCGGGACCTGAGACCCAGTACTTC.

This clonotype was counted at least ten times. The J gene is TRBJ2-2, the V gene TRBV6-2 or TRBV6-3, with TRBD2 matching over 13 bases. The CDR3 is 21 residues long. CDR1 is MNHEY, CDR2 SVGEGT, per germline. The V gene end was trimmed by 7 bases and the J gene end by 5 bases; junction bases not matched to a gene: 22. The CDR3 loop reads CASMGTGLAGTGRRKTGELFF. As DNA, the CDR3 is TGTGCCAGCATGGGAACGGGACTAGCGGGAACCGGCCGTCGGAAGACCGGGGAGCTGTTTTTT.

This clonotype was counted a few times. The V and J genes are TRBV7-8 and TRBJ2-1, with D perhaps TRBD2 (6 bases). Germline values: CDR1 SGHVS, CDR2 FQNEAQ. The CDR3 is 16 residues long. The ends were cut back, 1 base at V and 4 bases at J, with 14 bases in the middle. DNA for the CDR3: TGTGCCAGCAGCTTAGATCCGCTAGCGAATTACAATGAGCAGTTCTTC. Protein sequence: CASSLDPLANYNEQFF.

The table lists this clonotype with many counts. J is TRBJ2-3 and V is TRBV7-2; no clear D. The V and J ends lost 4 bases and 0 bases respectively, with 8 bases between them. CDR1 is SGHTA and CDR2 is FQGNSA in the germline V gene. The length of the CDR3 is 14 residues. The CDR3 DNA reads TGTGCCAGCAGCTCAAGGACGAGCACAGATACGCAGTATTTT. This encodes CASSSRTSTDTQYF.

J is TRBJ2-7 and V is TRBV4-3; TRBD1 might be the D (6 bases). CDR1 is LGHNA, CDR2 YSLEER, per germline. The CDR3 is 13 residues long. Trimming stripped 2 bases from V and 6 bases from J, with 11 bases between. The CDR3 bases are TGCGCCAGCAGCCAAATCACAGGGACCGAGCAGTACTTC. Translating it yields CASSQITGTEQYF.

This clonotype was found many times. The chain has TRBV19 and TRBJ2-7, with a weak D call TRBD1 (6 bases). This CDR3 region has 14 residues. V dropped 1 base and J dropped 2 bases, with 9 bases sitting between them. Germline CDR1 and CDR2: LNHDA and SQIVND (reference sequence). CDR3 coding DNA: TGTGCCAGTAGTATAGCTCAGGGGCCCTACGAGCAGTACTTC. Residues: CASSIAQGPYEQYF.

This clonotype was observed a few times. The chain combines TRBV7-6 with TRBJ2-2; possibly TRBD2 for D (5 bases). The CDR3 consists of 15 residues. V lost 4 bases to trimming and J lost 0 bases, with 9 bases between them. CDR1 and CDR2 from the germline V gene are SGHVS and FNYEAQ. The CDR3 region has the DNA TGTGCCAGCAGCTCCCAGCGGACGAACACCGGGGAGCTGTTTTTT. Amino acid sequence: CASSSQRTNTGELFF.

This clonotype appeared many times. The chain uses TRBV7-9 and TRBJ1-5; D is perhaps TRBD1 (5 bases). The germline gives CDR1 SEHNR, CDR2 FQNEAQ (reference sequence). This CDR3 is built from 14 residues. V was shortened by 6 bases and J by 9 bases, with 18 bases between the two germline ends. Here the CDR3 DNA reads TGTGCCAGCAGTCAAGGACGGGGCAAAGGGCCCCAGCATTTT. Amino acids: CASSQGRGKGPQHF.

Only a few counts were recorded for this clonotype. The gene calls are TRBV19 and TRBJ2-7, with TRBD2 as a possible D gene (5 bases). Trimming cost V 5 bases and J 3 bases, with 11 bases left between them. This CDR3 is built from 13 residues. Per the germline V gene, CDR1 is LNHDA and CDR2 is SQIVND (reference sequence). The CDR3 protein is CASSPTTYYEQYF. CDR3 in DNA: TGTGCCAGTAGTCCGACTACCTACTACGAGCAGTACTTC.

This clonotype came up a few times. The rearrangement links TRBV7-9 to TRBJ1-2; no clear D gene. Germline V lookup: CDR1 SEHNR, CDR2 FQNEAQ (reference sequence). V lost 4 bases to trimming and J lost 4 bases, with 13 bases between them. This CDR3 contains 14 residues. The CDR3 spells CASSSSSPIYGYTF. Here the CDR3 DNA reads TGTGCCAGCAGCTCCAGCAGCCCGATCTATGGCTACACCTTC.

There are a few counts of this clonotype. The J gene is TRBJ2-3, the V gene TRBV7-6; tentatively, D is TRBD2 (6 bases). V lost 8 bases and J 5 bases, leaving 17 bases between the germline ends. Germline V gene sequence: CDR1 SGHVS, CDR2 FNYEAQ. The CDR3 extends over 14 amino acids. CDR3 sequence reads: CASQGRGPGDTQYF. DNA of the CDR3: TGTGCCAGCCAAGGGCGGGGCCCAGGAGATACGCAGTATTTT. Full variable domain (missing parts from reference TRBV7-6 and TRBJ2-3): GAGVSQSPRYKVTKRGQDVALRCDPISGHVSLYWYRQALGQGPEFLTYFNYEAQQDKSGLPNDRFSAERPEGSISTLTIQRTEQRDSAMYRCASQGRGPGDTQYFGPGTRLTVL.

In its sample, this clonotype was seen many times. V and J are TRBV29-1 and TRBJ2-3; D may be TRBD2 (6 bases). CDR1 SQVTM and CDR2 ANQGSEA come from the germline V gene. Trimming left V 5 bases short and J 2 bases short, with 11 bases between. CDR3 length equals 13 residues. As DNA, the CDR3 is TGCAGCGTTACTCGGGAGCTCACAGATACGCAGTATTTT. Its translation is CSVTRELTDTQYF.

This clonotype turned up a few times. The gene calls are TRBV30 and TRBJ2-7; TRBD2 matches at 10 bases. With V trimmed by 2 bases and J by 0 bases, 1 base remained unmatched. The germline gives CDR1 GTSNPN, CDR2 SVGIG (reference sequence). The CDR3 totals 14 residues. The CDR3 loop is CAWSPSGSSYEQYF. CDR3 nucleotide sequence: TGTGCCTGGAGTCCTAGCGGGAGCTCCTACGAGCAGTACTTC. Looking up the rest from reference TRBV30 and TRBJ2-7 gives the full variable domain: SQTIHQWPATLVQPVGSPLSLECTVEGTSNPNLYWYRQAAGRGLQLLFYSVGIGQISSEVPQNLSASRPQDRQFILSSKKLLLSDSGFYLCAWSPSGSSYEQYFGPGTRLTVT.